This T cell receptor beta chain was captured in a study of T cell repertoires in cytomegalovirus infection. Study background: Evidence of both CMV infection and a matching HLA type came from public TCR beta signatures. General study findings and limits: Identification of carriers of CMV plus the relevant HLA was performed using cumulative public TCR beta family frequency. In two of eight donors, the top clonotype was HLA-C-restricted CMV-specific.

Germline V gene sequence: CDR1 SGHTA, CDR2 FQGNSA. The CDR3 consists of 15 residues. V lost 0 bases and J lost 2; bases outside the gene matches: 3. This clonotype was seen a handful of times. Its antigen is currently unknown. A single record per CDR3 protein comes from TCRdb applying MiXCR to the reads. The sample carries around 530,000 distinct CDR3 sequences, around 27% recorded once. This receptor was identified in a human donor in good health (CMV status not recorded). Some clones in this sample may be carry-over from other donors' samples. Sample: PBMCs. The V gene is TRBV7-2, the J gene TRBJ2-7; TRBD1 agrees at 8 bases. CDR3 coding DNA: TGTGCCAGCAGCTTAGCGCAGGGGGCCCCCTACGAGCAGTACTTC. Protein: CASSLAQGAPYEQYF.